This T cell receptor beta chain derives from a study of blood T cell repertoires in COVID-19. For the study at large: The United States, Italy and Spain supplied acute and convalescent COVID-19 samples.

The V gene's germline CDR1 is LNHDA and CDR2 SQIVND (reference sequence). CDR3 size: 13 residues. V shed 5 bases, J shed 8 bases, and the junction held 6 bases outside the gene matches. Study processing details: Estimates of nucleated cell counts were drawn from the amplification of reference gene primers. Measured with immunoSEQ multiplex PCR; TCRdb has only the in-frame clones, and not every one. V, J and clone size derive from that table, while D and trimming were established from the DNA sequence. The sample shows hundreds of thousands of clones, roughly 87% of them seen only once. Recruits, aged roughly 18 to 95 years, lived in 24 US areas. Cohorts were based on clinical histories the participants reported.

J is TRBJ1-2 and V is TRBV19; 9 bases match TRBD1. The clonotype was recovered from a woman aged 40 to 50 with acute COVID-19. The sequenced sample was PBMCs or T cells enriched from blood (not recorded which). The CDR3 DNA reads as TGTGCCAGTAGTGTGACAGGGGGGTTCGGCTACACCTTC. Translation: CASSVTGGFGYTF. Supplemented by reference TRBV19 and TRBJ1-2, the full variable domain reads DGGITQSPKYLFRKEGQNVTLSCEQNLNHDAMYWYRQDPGQGLRLIYYSQIVNDFQKGDIAEGYSVSREKKESFPLTVTSAQKNPTAFYLCASSVTGGFGYTFGSGTRLTVV.